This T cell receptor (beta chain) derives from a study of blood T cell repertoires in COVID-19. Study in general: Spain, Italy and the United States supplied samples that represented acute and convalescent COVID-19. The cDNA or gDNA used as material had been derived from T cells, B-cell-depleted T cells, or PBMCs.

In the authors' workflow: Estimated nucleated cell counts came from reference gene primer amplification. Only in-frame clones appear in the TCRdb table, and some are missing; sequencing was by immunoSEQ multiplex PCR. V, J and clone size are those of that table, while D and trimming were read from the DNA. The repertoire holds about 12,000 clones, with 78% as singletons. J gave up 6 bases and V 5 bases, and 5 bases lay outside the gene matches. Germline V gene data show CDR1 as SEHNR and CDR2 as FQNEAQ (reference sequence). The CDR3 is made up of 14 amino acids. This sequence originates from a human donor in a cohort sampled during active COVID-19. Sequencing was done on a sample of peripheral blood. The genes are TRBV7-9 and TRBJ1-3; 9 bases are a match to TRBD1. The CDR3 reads CASSRGQGINTIYF. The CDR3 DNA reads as TGTGCCAGCAGCCGCGGACAGGGGATAAACACCATATATTTT.